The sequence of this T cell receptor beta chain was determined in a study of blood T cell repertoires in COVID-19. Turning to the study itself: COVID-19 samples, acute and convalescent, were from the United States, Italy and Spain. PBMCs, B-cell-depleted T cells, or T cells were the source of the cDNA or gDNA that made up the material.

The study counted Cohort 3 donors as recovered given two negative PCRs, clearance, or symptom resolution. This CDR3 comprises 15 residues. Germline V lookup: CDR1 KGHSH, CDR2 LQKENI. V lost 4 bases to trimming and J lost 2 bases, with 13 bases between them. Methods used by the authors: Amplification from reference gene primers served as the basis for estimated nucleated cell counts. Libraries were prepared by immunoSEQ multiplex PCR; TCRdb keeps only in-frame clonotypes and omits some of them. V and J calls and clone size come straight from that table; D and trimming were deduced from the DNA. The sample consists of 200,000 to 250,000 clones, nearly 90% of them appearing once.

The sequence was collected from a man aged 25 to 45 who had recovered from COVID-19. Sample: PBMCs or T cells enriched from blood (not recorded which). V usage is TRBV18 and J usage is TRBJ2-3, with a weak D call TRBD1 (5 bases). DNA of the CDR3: TGTGCCAGCTCACGCGACAGAACTATCACAGATACGCAGTATTTT. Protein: CASSRDRTITDTQYF.